This T cell receptor beta chain was retrieved from a study of OX40 agonist ivuxolimab in advanced cancers. Overall study: The dose of intravenous ivuxolimab that patients received every 2 weeks ranged from 0.01 to 10 mg/kg.

Produced via immunoSEQ multiplex PCR; TCRdb's table is partial and in-frame only. This table has about 46,000 clones, about 88% appearing once. This CDR3 spans 11 amino acids. Germline assignment: CDR1 MNHEY and CDR2 SVGAGI. V gave up 6 bases and J gave up 13 bases, with 13 bases separating them. Researchers took blood at baseline, on cycle 4 day 1, and on cycle 7 day 1. The starting material was CD4+ or CD8+ T cells sorted from blood, obtained in a trial of the OX40 agonist ivuxolimab. The clonotype comes from an adult with an advanced solid tumor such as melanoma, head and neck, liver or kidney cancer. The J gene is TRBJ2-1, the V gene TRBV6-5; D unclear. CDR3 sequence (DNA): TGTGCCAGCAGGGGTCCGGGCCAACAGTTCTTC. This gives the protein CASRGPGQQFF.